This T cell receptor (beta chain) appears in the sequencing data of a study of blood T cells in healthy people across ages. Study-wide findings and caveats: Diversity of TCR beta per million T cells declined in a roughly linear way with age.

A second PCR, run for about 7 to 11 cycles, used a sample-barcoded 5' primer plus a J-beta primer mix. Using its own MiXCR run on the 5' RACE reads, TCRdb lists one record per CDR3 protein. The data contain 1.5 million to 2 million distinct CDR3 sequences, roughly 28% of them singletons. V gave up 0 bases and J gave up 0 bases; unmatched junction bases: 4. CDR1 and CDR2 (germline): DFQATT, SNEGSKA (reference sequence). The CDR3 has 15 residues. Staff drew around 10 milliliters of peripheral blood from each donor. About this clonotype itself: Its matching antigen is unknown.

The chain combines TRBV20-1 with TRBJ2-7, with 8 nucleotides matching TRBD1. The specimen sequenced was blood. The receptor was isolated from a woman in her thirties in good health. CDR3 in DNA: TGCAGTGCTAGAGATGGACAGGGCTTCTCCTACGAGCAGTACTTC. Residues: CSARDGQGFSYEQYF.